One and the same sample provided the 10 T cell receptor beta chains below, sequenced in a study of cytomegalovirus exposure and HLA in healthy donors. Some clones are missing from TCRdb's copy, which holds only in-frame ones; the method was immunoSEQ multiplex PCR. The table lists 100,000 to 150,000 clones, around 95% of them singletons, with 1.5% to 2% in the top ten. The source material was PBMCs. The source is a man younger than 35 in good health and CMV-seronegative.

This clone was recorded once. This chain links TRBV7-6 with TRBJ1-3; 7 nucleotides align to TRBD1. The germline V gene encodes CDR1 SGHVS and CDR2 FNYEAQ. Trimming cost V 1 base and J 4 bases; bases outside gene matches: 10. The CDR3 has 17 amino acids. The CDR3 loop reads CASSLVGDSLVGNTIYF. The DNA of the CDR3 is TGTGCCAGCAGCTTAGTGGGGGACAGTCTCGTCGGAAACACCATATATTTT.

This clone was observed many times. This chain joins TRBV19 and TRBJ2-2, with TRBD1 matching over 8 bases. Germline V gene lookup returns CDR1 LNHDA and CDR2 SQIVND (reference sequence). Trimming at V came to 6 bases and at J to 1 base, leaving 4 bases not matched to a gene. The CDR3 consists of 15 residues. The CDR3 loop reads CASRTGTGNTGELFF. CDR3 in DNA: TGTGCCAGTAGAACCGGGACAGGGAACACCGGGGAGCTGTTTTTT.

V usage is TRBV20-1 and J usage is TRBJ1-5; D is undetermined. Germline-derived CDR1 and CDR2 are DFQATT and SNEGSKA (reference sequence). Trimming pared 6 bases from V and 5 bases from J, leaving 8 bases between. The CDR3 loop spans 11 amino acids. The CDR3 nucleotides are TGCAGTGCCAGCCGGGATCAGCCCCAGCATTTT. Its protein is CSASRDQPQHF.

The chain joins TRBV28 to TRBJ1-1, with a weak D call TRBD1 (6 bases). CDR3 size: 16 residues. CDR1 is MDHEN, CDR2 SYDVKM, per germline. V was clipped by 6 bases and J by 0 bases, with 17 bases between them. The CDR3 DNA follows: TGTGCCAGCAGCTTCGGGACATTGGGGATGAACACTGAAGCTTTCTTT. Its translation: CASSFGTLGMNTEAFF.

This clone was observed a single time. The rearrangement joins TRBV6-1 to TRBJ2-3; a possible D gene is TRBD2 (6 bases). Looked up from germline, CDR1 is MNHNS and CDR2 is SASEGT. This CDR3 spans 14 amino acids. V was clipped by 7 bases and J by 3 bases, with 14 bases between them. DNA for the CDR3: TGTGCCAGCATAGAGGGTGGGGGGACAGATACGCAGTATTTT. Amino acid sequence: CASIEGGGTDTQYF.

The genes are TRBV10-1 and TRBJ2-7, with D possibly TRBD2 on 5 matching bases. In germline, CDR1 is WNHNN, CDR2 SYGVQD (reference sequence). Between the trimmed V and J ends, which lost 0 bases and 2 bases, there was a span of 5 bases. The CDR3 sequence is 13 residues long. This chain's CDR3 is CASSESGTYEQYF. CDR3 nucleotides: TGCGCCAGCAGTGAGTCCGGGACCTACGAGCAGTACTTC.

The V gene is TRBV4-3, the J gene TRBJ1-2; D not resolved. Trimming removed 0 bases at V and 6 bases at J, with 17 bases between. The germline gives CDR1 LGHNA, CDR2 YSLEER. The CDR3 has 16 amino acids. The CDR3 coding sequence is TGCGCCAGCAGCCAAGATTTAAGCGGCGTAGGAGATGGCTACACCTTC. Its translation is CASSQDLSGVGDGYTF.

This chain links TRBV28 with TRBJ1-1; TRBD1 aligns across 9 bases. Germline lookup yields CDR1 MDHEN and CDR2 SYDVKM. Trimming cost V 3 bases and J 4 bases; bases outside gene matches: 0. This CDR3 is 13 amino acids long. Written as DNA, the CDR3 is TGTGCCAGCAGTTTGACAGGGGGCACTGAAGCTTTCTTT. Residues: CASSLTGGTEAFF.

The chain employs TRBV18 and TRBJ2-2, with a tentative D call TRBD2 (5 bases). The germline V and J ends were trimmed by 3 bases and 0 bases, with 11 bases remaining between them. The CDR3 loop spans 16 amino acids. CDR1 is KGHSH and CDR2 is LQKENI in the germline V gene. DNA for the CDR3: TGTGCCAGCTCACCTCGGGGTCAAACGAACACCGGGGAGCTGTTTTTT. Its translation is CASSPRGQTNTGELFF.

The J gene is TRBJ2-1, the V gene TRBV15; 8 bases are shared with TRBD2. The CDR3 extends over 17 amino acids. Germline V gives CDR1 LNHNV, CDR2 YYDKDF (reference sequence). With V trimmed by 3 bases and J by 2 bases, 9 bases remained unmatched. This chain's CDR3 is CATSSGPSGSPYNEQFF. CDR3 nucleotide sequence: TGTGCCACCAGCAGTGGACCCAGCGGGAGTCCCTACAATGAGCAGTTCTTC.